The rows below give T cell receptor beta chains drawn from one sample of a study of shared clonotypes between healthy human individuals. Assay: immunoSEQ multiplex PCR; the TCRdb copy retains only in-frame clones and omits some. The sample has a few million clones, more than 80% seen once. The material sequenced was naive CD4+ T cells sorted from blood. Receptors originate from a man in his late teens or twenties in good health. The CDR3 runs from the conserved cysteine through the conserved F or W. Fields, in order: clone size, J gene, CDR3 length, V gene, D gene, CDR3 protein, CDR3 DNA. D genes are given only for firm matches. Expanded clones get a size class; other rows say once, few or many, or leave the size out.

NA	TRBJ2-1	15	TRBV4-1	NA	CASSSQILSYNEQFF	TGCGCCAGCAGCTCCCAAATCCTCTCCTACAATGAGCAGTTCTTC
NA	TRBJ1-2	15	TRBV6-5	TRBD1	CASRNDQGARISYTF	TGTGCCAGCAGAAATGATCAGGGGGCGCGTATTAGCTACACCTTC
NA	TRBJ1-2	14	TRBV30	TRBD1	CAWSGVQGAGGYTF	TGTGCCTGGAGTGGAGTTCAGGGGGCAGGAGGCTACACCTTC
NA	TRBJ2-5	12	TRBV10-2	NA	CATGQGGETQYF	TGCGCCACCGGACAGGGAGGGGAGACCCAGTACTTC
NA	TRBJ1-1	14	TRBV2	TRBD1	CASSDQGAYTEAFF	TGTGCCAGCAGTGATCAGGGGGCTTATACTGAAGCTTTCTTT
NA	TRBJ2-2	15	TRBV7-2	NA	CASSPTSLITGELFF	TGTGCCAGCAGCCCCACGTCCCTGATCACCGGGGAGCTGTTTTTT
NA	TRBJ2-7	16	TRBV4-3	TRBD2	CASSQGLAGHSYEQYF	TGCGCCAGCAGCCAGGGACTAGCGGGACACTCCTACGAGCAGTACTTC
NA	TRBJ2-3	12	TRBV11-3	TRBD2	CASSIRGEKQYF	TGTGCCAGCAGCATTCGGGGGGAGAAGCAGTATTTT
NA	TRBJ2-7	15	TRBV27	TRBD1	CASSPTPTGRYEQYF	TGTGCCAGCAGTCCCACTCCGACAGGGCGCTACGAGCAGTACTTC
few	TRBJ1-4	11	TRBV6-6	NA	CASRANEKLFF	TGTGCCAGCAGGGCAAATGAAAAACTGTTTTTT
NA	TRBJ2-7	14	TRBV23-1	NA	CASSRSGNSYEQYF	TGCGCCAGCAGTCGGTCGGGCAACTCCTACGAGCAGTACTTC
NA	TRBJ2-5	13	TRBV5-1	NA	CASSLAKGETQYF	TGCGCCAGCAGCTTGGCCAAGGGGGAGACCCAGTACTTC
once	TRBJ2-7	16	TRBV10-3	TRBD2	CAISDHPAGAAGEQYF	TGTGCCATCAGTGATCACCCAGCGGGGGCGGCGGGCGAGCAGTACTTC
NA	TRBJ2-1	16	TRBV6-6	TRBD2	CASIYRHGLAGGEQFF	TGTGCCAGCATCTATAGACATGGACTAGCGGGTGGTGAGCAGTTCTTC
NA	TRBJ2-1	18	TRBV5-3	TRBD2	CARSWGLAGTPNYNEQFF	TGTGCCAGAAGCTGGGGACTAGCGGGTACCCCAAACTACAATGAGCAGTTCTTC
NA	TRBJ2-3	14	TRBV5-4	TRBD2	CATEREPLTDTQYF	TGTGCCACTGAGCGGGAGCCCCTCACAGATACGCAGTATTTT
NA	TRBJ1-4	12	TRBV29-1	NA	CSVVFGGEKLFF	TGCAGCGTTGTCTTTGGGGGAGAAAAACTGTTTTTT
NA	TRBJ1-6	13	TRBV6-5	NA	CASRRGLDSPLHF	TGTGCCAGCAGGCGGGGGCTTGATTCACCCCTCCACTTT
NA	TRBJ1-1	13	TRBV6-5	TRBD1	CASRNRGNTEAFF	TGTGCCAGCAGAAACAGGGGGAACACTGAAGCTTTCTTT
NA	TRBJ2-1	14	TRBV5-1	TRBD2	CASSLRTSDNEQFF	TGCGCCAGCAGCCTCCGGACTAGCGACAATGAGCAGTTCTTC
NA	TRBJ2-4	19	TRBV9	TRBD1	CASSPDPGQAYLAKNIQYF	TGTGCCAGCAGCCCAGACCCGGGACAGGCCTATCTAGCCAAAAACATTCAGTACTTC
NA	TRBJ1-3	18	TRBV7-9	TRBD1	CASSLAWGQGITGNTIYF	TGTGCCAGCAGCTTAGCGTGGGGACAGGGCATTACTGGAAACACCATATATTTT
NA	TRBJ2-2	16	TRBV5-1	NA	CASSLLGRPNTGELFF	TGCGCCAGCAGCTTGTTGGGCAGACCGAACACCGGGGAGCTGTTTTTT
once	TRBJ2-1	13	TRBV7-9	NA	CASSRRDHNEQFF	TGTGCCAGCAGCCGAAGGGACCACAATGAGCAGTTCTTC
once	TRBJ2-1	17	TRBV7-2	NA	CASSLGGISLANNEQFF	TGTGCCAGCAGCTTAGGCGGTATCTCGTTGGCGAACAATGAGCAGTTCTTC
NA	TRBJ1-1	12	TRBV10-2	NA	CASSERGSEAFF	TGCGCCAGCAGTGAACGGGGCAGTGAAGCTTTCTTT